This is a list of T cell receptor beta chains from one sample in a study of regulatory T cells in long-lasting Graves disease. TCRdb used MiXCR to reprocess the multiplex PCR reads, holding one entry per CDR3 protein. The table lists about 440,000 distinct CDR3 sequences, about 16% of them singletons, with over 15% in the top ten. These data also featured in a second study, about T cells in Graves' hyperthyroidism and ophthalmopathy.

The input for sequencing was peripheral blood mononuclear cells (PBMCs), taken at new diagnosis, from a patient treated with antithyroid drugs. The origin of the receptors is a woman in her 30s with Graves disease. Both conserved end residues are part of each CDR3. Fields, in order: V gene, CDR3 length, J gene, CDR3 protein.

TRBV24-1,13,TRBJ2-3,CATSDTGTDTQYF
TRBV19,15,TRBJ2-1,CASSIVDSGNNEQFF
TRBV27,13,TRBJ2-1,CASSLGNINEQFF
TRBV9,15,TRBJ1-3,CASSLGHHSGNTIYF
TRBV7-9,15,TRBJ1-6,CAGSRRGAGDSPLHF
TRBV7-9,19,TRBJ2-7,CASTDLSGLAGTRTYEQYF
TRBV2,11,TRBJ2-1,CASSASGEQFF
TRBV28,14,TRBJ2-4,CASSPQDIAGIQYF
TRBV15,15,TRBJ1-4,CATSRTGTSNEKLFF
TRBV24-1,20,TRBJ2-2,CATSDLSNKRGFANTGELFF
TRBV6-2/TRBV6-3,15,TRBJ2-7,CASSLTGTDSYEQYF
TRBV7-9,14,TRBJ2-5,CASSLETGPETQYF
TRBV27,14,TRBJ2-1,CASSPTRAHNEQFF
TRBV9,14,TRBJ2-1,CASSASPGEAEQFF
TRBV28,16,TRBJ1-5,CASSFSSGPYSQPQHF
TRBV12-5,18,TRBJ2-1,CASGLGKLAGSSYNEQFF
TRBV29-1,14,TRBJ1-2,CSVPDKDKNYGYTF
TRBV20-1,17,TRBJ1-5,CSAREEGPGRSQLPQHF
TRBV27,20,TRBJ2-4,CASSLSASGSERVSKNIQYF
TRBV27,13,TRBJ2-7,CASSFNRGHEQYF
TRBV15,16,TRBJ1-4,CATSRTQGRRSEKLFF
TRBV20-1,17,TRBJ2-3,CSASSSGRGDRTDTQYF
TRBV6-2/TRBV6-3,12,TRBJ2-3,CASCGTTDTQYF
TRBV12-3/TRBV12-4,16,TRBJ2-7,CASSLVRRGPAYEQYF
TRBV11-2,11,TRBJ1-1,CASRGNTEAFF
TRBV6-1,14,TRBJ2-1,CASSAGVPYNEQFF
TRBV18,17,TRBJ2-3,CASSPPKRPDGLDTQYF
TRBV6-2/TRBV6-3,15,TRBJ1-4,CASSDKDRAKVELFF
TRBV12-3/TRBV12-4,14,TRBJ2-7,CASRPTRVGYEQYF
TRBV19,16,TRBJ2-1,CASSLPGLGSFNEQFF
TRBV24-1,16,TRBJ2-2,CATKGGGLRNTGELFF
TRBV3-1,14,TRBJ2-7,CASSQAGSSYEQYF
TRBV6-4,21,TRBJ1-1,CASGLTRGGIRSPKILAEAFF
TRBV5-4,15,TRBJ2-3,CASSLQGYGPNTQYF
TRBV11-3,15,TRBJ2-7,CASSLREQGSYEQYF
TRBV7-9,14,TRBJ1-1,CASSRSDMNTEAFF
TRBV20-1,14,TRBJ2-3,CSANRWGRTDTQYF
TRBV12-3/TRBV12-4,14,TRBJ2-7,CASSPIDRGGEQYF
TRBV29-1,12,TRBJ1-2,CSVEWHSYGYTF
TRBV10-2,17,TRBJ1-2,CASSESLGREANYGYTF
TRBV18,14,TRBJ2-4,CASSPASGGNIQYF
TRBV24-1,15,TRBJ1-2,CATSDSLGQSYGYTF
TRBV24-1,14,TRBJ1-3,CATSEPGPGNTIYF
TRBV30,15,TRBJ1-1,CAWSTPGGMNTEAFF
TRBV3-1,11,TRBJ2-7,CASSQWDEQYF
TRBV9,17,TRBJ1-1,CASSARQGIISNTEAFF
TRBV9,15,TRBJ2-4,CASSLQGGAKNIQYF
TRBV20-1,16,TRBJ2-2,CSARDFVAENTGELFF
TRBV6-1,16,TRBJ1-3,CASSESRVRSGNTIYF
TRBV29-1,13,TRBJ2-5,CSVEAGAGETQYF
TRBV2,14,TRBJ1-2,CASSDRQGAGGYTF
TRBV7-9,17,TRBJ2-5,CASSLGLQQNSQETQYF
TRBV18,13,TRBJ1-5,CASSPLDNQPQHF
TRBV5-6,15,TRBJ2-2,CASSFGGGNTGELFF